These 13 T cell receptor beta chains share one sample of origin, sequenced in a study of shared clonotypes between healthy human individuals. This table comes from immunoSEQ multiplex PCR, and its TCRdb copy is limited to in-frame clones, with some not included. Among about 1.1 million clones listed, around 82% were seen once. Sequenced input: memory CD4+ T cells from PBMCs. Subset meaning: CD45RA-negative fraction. The source is a man aged 18 to 30 in good health. Some clones in this sample may be carry-over from other donors' samples.

The genes are TRBV6-1 and TRBJ2-7, with D unclear. Germline CDR1 reads MNHNS; CDR2 reads SASEGT. The CDR3 runs 14 residues. V lost 7 bases, J lost 1 base, and 14 bases lay in between. The CDR3 DNA reads TGTGCCAGCATACGTGGCAGACAATCCTACGAGCAGTACTTC. It translates to CASIRGRQSYEQYF.

With respect to this clone: At the DNA level, this CDR3 is encoded by other sequences in the same sample as well. The CDR3 DNA reads as TGTGCCAGCTCACCCATAGCGGGACAAGAGACCCAGTACTTC. Its protein is CASSPIAGQETQYF. The gene calls are TRBV18 and TRBJ2-5; TRBD2 aligns across 8 bases. V shed 3 bases and J 2 bases; nucleotides not matched to a gene: 2. Germline values: CDR1 KGHSH, CDR2 LQKENI. This CDR3 has 14 residues.

The table lists this clone with a count of one. Written as DNA, the CDR3 is TGTGCCTGGAGACTAGCGGGAGTAAAGACCCAGTACTTC. Its protein is CAWRLAGVKTQYF. This chain uses TRBV30 with TRBJ2-5; 11 nucleotides line up with TRBD2. The CDR3 totals 13 residues. Looked up from germline, CDR1 is GTSNPN and CDR2 is SVGIG (reference sequence). Germline trimming cut 3 bases from V and 6 bases from J; bases unmatched to any gene: 3.

This chain joins TRBV2 and TRBJ1-5; D unclear. Germline loops: CDR1 SNHLY, CDR2 FYNNEI. This CDR3 has 13 amino acids. Trimming cost V 6 bases and J 5 bases, with 11 bases left between them. Written as DNA, the CDR3 is TGTGCCAGCAGGGTGGAATCGGATCAGCCCCAGCATTTT. Residues: CASRVESDQPQHF.

The V gene is TRBV11-2, the J gene TRBJ2-7, with TRBD1 as a possible D gene (6 bases). This CDR3 contains 12 residues. V was shortened by 4 bases and J by 9 bases, with 13 bases between the two germline ends. Germline CDR1 SGHAT, CDR2 FQNNGV. CDR3 loop: CASSSQQGTQYF. For the CDR3, the DNA is TGTGCCAGCAGCTCCCAACAGGGTACGCAGTACTTC.

This clone was recorded only once. J is TRBJ2-1 and V is TRBV7-8; D is undetermined. Per the germline V gene, CDR1 is SGHVS and CDR2 is FQNEAQ. This CDR3 contains 15 residues. Trimming took off 2 bases at V and 1 base at J, with 9 bases between the two ends. The CDR3 protein is CASSLRPGSYNEQFF. The DNA of the CDR3 is TGTGCCAGCAGCTTACGACCCGGGTCCTACAATGAGCAGTTCTTC.

The chain's CDR3 is CASSYDDLGTEAFF. The CDR3 region has the DNA TGTGCCAGCAGTTATGACGATCTGGGGACTGAAGCTTTCTTT. The rearrangement uses TRBV6-6 and TRBJ1-1; no firm D call. The CDR3 length is 14 residues. Trimming stripped 3 bases from V and 5 bases from J, with 13 bases between. Germline values: CDR1 MNHNY, CDR2 SVGAGI (reference sequence).

About this clone: The same CDR3 also results from other DNA sequences found in this sample. J is TRBJ2-7 and V is TRBV6-5; D call uncertain. CDR1 is MNHEY, CDR2 SVGAGI, per germline. The V end was cut by 6 bases, the J end by 4 bases, with 7 bases between. The CDR3 is 11 residues long. The DNA of the CDR3 is TGTGCCAGCAGCCCTAATTACGAGCAGTACTTC. The encoded protein is CASSPNYEQYF.

J is TRBJ2-7 and V is TRBV10-3; 9 bases fit TRBD1. Germline CDR1 is ENHRY and CDR2 is SYGVKD. The V segment lost 6 bases and the J segment 3 bases; nucleotides outside the gene matches: 6. The length of the CDR3 is 14 residues. The CDR3 sequence is CAIRATGGGYEQYF. The CDR3 nucleotides read TGTGCCATCAGGGCTACAGGGGGCGGCTACGAGCAGTACTTC.

The chain couples TRBV5-1 to TRBJ1-1; tentatively, D is TRBD1 (6 bases). CDR1 SGHRS and CDR2 YFSETQ come from the germline V gene. V was trimmed by 4 bases and J by 6 bases, leaving 13 bases between them. This CDR3 is built from 13 residues. CDR3 nucleotides: TGCGCCAGCAGCATACAGGGTTCATCTGAAGCTTTCTTT. It encodes CASSIQGSSEAFF.

The gene calls are TRBV28 and TRBJ1-4; 7 bases align to TRBD1. CDR1 and CDR2 from the germline V gene are MDHEN and SYDVKM. Trimming removed 8 bases from V and 10 bases from J; junction bases left unmatched: 10. This CDR3 region has 13 residues. CDR3 sequence reads: CASQRDRSGKLFF. CDR3 DNA sequence: TGTGCCAGCCAAAGGGACAGATCAGGAAAACTGTTTTTT.

The chain has TRBV10-3 and TRBJ2-5; D not certain. The DNA end lines up better with TRBJ2-7; the J call may be wrong. CDR1 is ENHRY and CDR2 is SYGVKD in the germline V gene. This CDR3 has 15 residues. The CDR3 region is CAISDSRPIASEQYF. The CDR3, as DNA: TGTGCCATCAGCGATTCGAGGCCCATCGCATCCGAGCAGTACTTC.

Concerning this clone itself: This sample includes further DNA sequences coding for the same CDR3. The V and J genes are TRBV29-1 and TRBJ1-1; possible D gene TRBD1, 5 bases. CDR1 is SQVTM, CDR2 ANQGSEA, per germline. The CDR3 extends over 11 amino acids. Trimming left V 5 bases short and J 8 bases short, with 12 bases between. The chain's CDR3 is CSVSGTTEAFF. DNA for the CDR3: TGCAGCGTTTCAGGGACCACCGAAGCTTTCTTT.